This paragraph reports one T cell receptor beta chain. Its target is unknown. This sample was included in a study of T cell responses to AZD1222 COVID-19 vaccine. The germline V gene has CDR1 MNHEY and CDR2 SVGAGI. The CDR3 is made up of 14 amino acids. The V and J ends lost 1 base and 3 bases respectively, with 9 bases between them. Method: immunoSEQ multiplex PCR; TCRdb's copy keeps in-frame clones and lacks some. The sample holds about 130,000 clones, just over 90% seen once. Study-level findings and limits: White British people made up most donors, females outnumbered males, and clonal diversity was possibly underestimated. Only a handful of AZD1222 recipients tested seropositive at baseline.

V gene TRBV6-5 combines with J gene TRBJ1-2, with D possibly TRBD1 on 5 matching bases. The sample consisted of peripheral blood, taken on day 0 of AZD1222 vaccination. The sequence came from an adult in good health. The CDR3 DNA is TGTGCCAGCAGTTACTACGACAGCCACTATGGCTACACCTTC. The encoded protein is CASSYYDSHYGYTF.